The 32 T cell receptor beta chains below all came from one sample that was sequenced in a study of blood T cell repertoires in COVID-19. Method: immunoSEQ multiplex PCR; TCRdb's copy keeps in-frame clones and lacks some. Here the sample spans approximately 52,000 clones, less than 95% being singletons. The material sequenced was peripheral blood. Receptors originate from a human donor in a cohort sampled during active COVID-19.

This rearrangement joins TRBV5-8 to TRBJ1-1; D uncertain. Germline CDR1 and CDR2: SGHTS and YDEGEE. Trimming removed 0 bases from V and 0 bases from J, with 9 bases in between. The length of the CDR3 is 15 residues. CDR3 DNA sequence: TGTGCCAGCAGCTTGGGGTCAGGATTGAACACTGAAGCTTTCTTT. It translates to CASSLGSGLNTEAFF.

The chain recombines TRBV29-1 with TRBJ2-5; 7 bases line up with TRBD1. CDR1 and CDR2 from the germline V gene are SQVTM and ANQGSEA. The CDR3 extends over 14 amino acids. V dropped 1 base and J dropped 4; count of bases not matched to a gene: 6. The CDR3, as DNA: TGCAGCGTTGAAGGAGGTGCAGGGGGAGAGACCCAGTACTTC. It specifies CSVEGGAGGETQYF.

The rearrangement uses TRBV10-2 and TRBJ1-2; tentatively, D is TRBD1 (6 bases). This CDR3 is 15 amino acids long. CDR1 is WSHSY, CDR2 SAAADI, per germline. The V gene lost 2 bases and the J gene lost 4 bases, with 14 bases spanning the gap. CDR3 DNA sequence: TGCGCCAGCAGTGAGGACAGGTATTGGGTCTATGGCTACACCTTC. Translated: CASSEDRYWVYGYTF.

V is TRBV29-1 and J is TRBJ1-1; D call uncertain. Trimming took 7 bases from V and 5 from J, leaving 11 bases between them. The CDR3 sequence is 11 residues long. Germline V gene sequence: CDR1 SQVTM, CDR2 ANQGSEA. The CDR3 bases are TGCAGCGGACTTATCCTGACTGAAGCTTTCTTT. This sequence encodes CSGLILTEAFF.

The chain combines TRBV7-9 with TRBJ1-1; 8 nucleotides match TRBD1. This CDR3 has 14 amino acids. Germline V gives CDR1 SEHNR, CDR2 FQNEAQ (reference sequence). V lost 5 bases to trimming and J lost 4 bases; unmatched junction nucleotides: 6. DNA for the CDR3: TGTGCCAGCAGCGAGCAGCAGGGGGCCACTGAAGCTTTCTTT. Encoded protein: CASSEQQGATEAFF.

The chain joins TRBV28 to TRBJ2-5, with D possibly being TRBD2 (6 bases). The CDR3 loop spans 15 amino acids. V lost 7 bases to trimming and J lost 2 bases, with 17 bases between them. Germline V gene data show CDR1 as MDHEN and CDR2 as SYDVKM. Here the CDR3 reads CASKINWGTQETQYF. The DNA of the CDR3 is TGTGCCAGCAAGATTAATTGGGGGACTCAAGAGACCCAGTACTTC.

V and J are TRBV6-6 and TRBJ2-2; TRBD2 aligns across 11 bases. The CDR3 is 21 residues long. CDR1 and CDR2 (germline): MNHNY, SVGAGI (reference sequence). V lost 6 bases and J lost 3; bases outside the gene matches: 21. The CDR3, as DNA: TGTGCCAGCAGCAGACTAGCGGGAAAGCTTCTGTATAGGTACGACACCGGGGAGCTGTTTTTT. This codes for CASSRLAGKLLYRYDTGELFF.

The table lists this clone with a count of one. The rearrangement uses TRBV6-2 or TRBV6-3 and TRBJ2-1; possible D gene TRBD2, 6 bases. The CDR3 spans 11 residues. V dropped 6 bases and J dropped 10 bases, with 10 bases sitting between them. Germline lookup yields CDR1 MNHEY and CDR2 SVGEGT. CDR3 sequence (DNA): TGTGCCAGCAGCAATGGGGGGGAGCAGTTCTTC. Protein product: CASSNGGEQFF.

The V call is TRBV10-1, the J call TRBJ2-7, with 8 bases that match TRBD2. The germline gives CDR1 WNHNN, CDR2 SYGVQD (reference sequence). Losses at the gene ends were 5 bases for V and 7 bases for J; bases not matched to a gene: 7. The CDR3 runs to 13 residues. The CDR3 loop is CASSRAGVGEQYF. CDR3 nucleotides: TGCGCCAGCAGTCGAGCGGGAGTAGGAGAGCAGTACTTC.

The V and J genes are TRBV5-1 and TRBJ1-5; the D gene is possibly TRBD1 (5 bases). CDR1 SGHRS and CDR2 YFSETQ come from the germline V gene. The CDR3 is 13 amino acids. The germline V and J ends were trimmed by 0 bases and 4 bases, with 5 bases remaining between them. CDR3 DNA: TGCGCCAGCAGCTTGGACAGGAATCAGCCCCAGCATTTT. It encodes CASSLDRNQPQHF.

The chain has TRBV7-9 and TRBJ1-3; 9 bases are shared with TRBD1. V was pared by 4 bases and J by 4 bases, with 14 bases of the junction left unmatched. The CDR3 sequence is 18 residues long. CDR1 and CDR2 from the germline V gene are SEHNR and FQNEAQ (reference sequence). For the CDR3, the DNA is TGTGCCAGCAGCTCCGATACAACATACAGGGGGCGAGGAAACACCATATATTTT. It codes for CASSSDTTYRGRGNTIYF.

This chain joins TRBV3-1 (or the pseudogene TRBV3-2) and TRBJ1-5, with 11 nucleotides matching TRBD1. CDR3 length equals 14 residues. The junction had 1 base not matched to a gene; V was cut back by 3 bases and J by 6 bases. Looked up from germline, CDR1 is LGHDT and CDR2 is YNNKEL (reference sequence). CDR3 loop: CASSHGQGAQPQHF. The CDR3 coding sequence is TGTGCCAGCAGCCACGGACAGGGGGCTCAGCCCCAGCATTTT.

The rearrangement links TRBV11-2 to TRBJ2-1, with D perhaps matching TRBD2 (6 bases). Germline values: CDR1 SGHAT, CDR2 FQNNGV. Deletions cut 4 bases from V and 7 bases from J, with 23 bases between. This CDR3 has 17 residues. This CDR3 reads CASSSLRGGKGRNEQFF. The CDR3 coding sequence is TGTGCCAGCAGCTCATTGCGGGGCGGGAAGGGGAGGAATGAGCAGTTCTTC.

V usage is TRBV18 and J usage is TRBJ2-1; 10 bases fit TRBD2. Germline lookup yields CDR1 KGHSH and CDR2 LQKENI. This CDR3 is built from 15 residues. With V trimmed by 3 bases and J by 7 bases, 6 bases remained unmatched. CDR3: CASSPLAGDANEQFF. Here the CDR3 DNA reads TGTGCCAGCTCACCCCTAGCGGGAGATGCGAATGAGCAGTTCTTC.

This chain connects TRBV7-9 to TRBJ2-3, with 16 bases that match TRBD2. The CDR3 runs to 18 residues. CDR1 and CDR2 from the germline V gene are SEHNR and FQNEAQ (reference sequence). V lost 1 base, J lost 3 bases, and 4 bases stayed unmatched. CDR3 sequence: CASSLVGTSGRATDTQYF. The CDR3 DNA follows: TGTGCCAGCAGCTTAGTTGGGACTAGCGGGAGGGCAACAGATACGCAGTATTTT.

V usage is TRBV7-2 and J usage is TRBJ1-6; D remains unclear. The V gene's germline CDR1 is SGHTA and CDR2 FQGNSA. V lost 1 base and J 10 bases, leaving 14 bases between the germline ends. The CDR3 runs 15 residues. CDR3 DNA: TGTGCCAGCAGCTTAGGCGGGCAACCGGGATCACCCCTCCACTTT. This translates into CASSLGGQPGSPLHF.

The chain uses TRBV2 and TRBJ2-2; 9 bases are shared with TRBD2. Germline V CDR1 and CDR2: SNHLY, FYNNEI. The CDR3 is made up of 15 amino acids. The ends lost 10 bases at V and 2 bases at J; junction bases unmatched: 8. The CDR3 is CANTGTSLNTGELFF. The CDR3 DNA sequence: TGTGCCAATACCGGGACTAGCCTAAACACCGGGGAGCTGTTTTTT.

The chain has TRBV25-1 and TRBJ2-2; no definite D call. This CDR3 region has 16 residues. Germline V CDR1 and CDR2: MGHDK, SYGVNS. V was clipped by 0 bases and J by 1 base, with 9 bases between them. Here the CDR3 reads CASSEYGLLNTGELFF. CDR3 sequence (DNA): TGTGCCAGCAGTGAATATGGTCTACTGAACACCGGGGAGCTGTTTTTT.

This chain links TRBV27 with TRBJ1-1, with 9 nucleotides matching TRBD1. V trimming: 5 bases; J trimming: 5 bases; junction bases outside the gene matches: 9. The CDR3 runs 15 residues. Germline CDR1 reads MNHEY; CDR2 reads SMNVEV (reference sequence). The CDR3, as DNA: TGTGCCAGCAGTAGAAGACAGGGGGAGCGGACTGAAGCTTTCTTT. Translation: CASSRRQGERTEAFF.

This clone was found a few times. Written as DNA, the CDR3 is TGCGCCAGCAGCCCGGGACTAGCGGGACGCAATGAGCAGTTCTTC. Its translation: CASSPGLAGRNEQFF. The chain carries TRBV4-1 and TRBJ2-1; 13 bases fit TRBD2. Germline lookup yields CDR1 MGHRA and CDR2 YSYEKL. V was pared by 4 bases and J by 6 bases, with 3 bases of the junction left unmatched. The CDR3 totals 15 residues.

The CDR3 reads CAIRASGSGSYEQYF. The CDR3 region has the DNA TGTGCCATCCGGGCTAGCGGGAGTGGTTCCTACGAGCAGTACTTC. The chain employs TRBV10-3 and TRBJ2-7; TRBD2 matches at 10 bases. The CDR3 totals 15 residues. CDR1 and CDR2 (germline): ENHRY, SYGVKD. Losses at the gene ends were 8 bases for V and 1 base for J; bases not matched to a gene: 8.

This sequence joins TRBV14 and TRBJ2-1, with TRBD1 matching 7 bases. The germline V gene has CDR1 SGHDN and CDR2 FVKESK. This CDR3 has 14 residues. V lost 3 bases, J lost 5 bases, and 4 bases stayed unmatched. CDR3 bases: TGTGCCAGCAGCCACCCCGGGACAGACAATGAGCAGTTCTTC. It encodes CASSHPGTDNEQFF.

This clone has only one observation. This chain joins TRBV5-1 and TRBJ2-1; tentatively, D is TRBD1 (5 bases). Trimming removed 4 bases from V and 7 bases from J, with 12 bases in between. CDR1 SGHRS and CDR2 YFSETQ come from the germline V gene. The CDR3 length is 13 residues. In DNA, the CDR3 is TGCGCCAGCAGCCCGGACACCGATAATGAGCAGTTCTTC. Encoded protein: CASSPDTDNEQFF.

A single count supports this clone. This sequence joins TRBV24-1 and TRBJ2-1; 10 positions agree with TRBD2. CDR1 and CDR2 from the germline V gene are KGHDR and SFDVKD. The CDR3 has 16 residues. Unmatched junction bases numbered 12, after V lost 6 bases and J lost 8 bases. The chain's CDR3 is CATSPNKREGLDEQFF. The CDR3, as DNA: TGTGCCACCAGTCCAAACAAGCGGGAGGGCTTGGATGAGCAGTTCTTC.

V is TRBV4-1 and J is TRBJ2-1; no reliable D call. The CDR3 has 12 amino acids. Germline V gene sequence: CDR1 MGHRA, CDR2 YSYEKL. Between the trimmed V and J ends, which lost 0 bases and 10 bases, there was a span of 7 bases. CDR3 in amino acids: CASSQDRREQFF. The CDR3 nucleotides read TGCGCCAGCAGCCAAGATCGGAGAGAGCAGTTCTTC.

By share, this clone counts as medium-sized. The chain has TRBV7-9 and TRBJ1-2, with 12 bases that match TRBD1. CDR3 length: 12 amino acids. V gave up 4 bases and J gave up 12 bases; unmatched junction bases: 3. CDR1 and CDR2 from the germline V gene are SEHNR and FQNEAQ (reference sequence). The CDR3 reads CASSWDRGHDTF. CDR3 in DNA: TGTGCCAGCAGCTGGGACAGGGGGCACGACACCTTC. The complete variable domain, with remaining parts taken from reference TRBV7-9 and TRBJ1-2, reads DTGVSQNPRHKITKRGQNVTFRCDPISEHNRLYWYRQTLGQGPEFLTYFQNEAQLEKSRLLSDRFSAERPKGSFSTLEIQRTEQGDSAMYLCASSWDRGHDTFGSGTRLTVV.

The rearrangement links TRBV4-2 to TRBJ1-4; TRBD1 matches at 8 bases. J lost 8 bases, V lost 3 bases, and 8 bases had no gene match. The CDR3 extends over 15 amino acids. CDR1 is LGHNA and CDR2 is YNFKEQ in the germline V gene. The CDR3 DNA sequence: TGTGCCAGCAGCCAGTATGGACAGGGAGAGGAAAAACTGTTTTTT. Encoded protein: CASSQYGQGEEKLFF.

V is TRBV27 and J is TRBJ2-5, with D possibly TRBD2 on 5 matching bases. Germline assignment: CDR1 MNHEY and CDR2 SMNVEV (reference sequence). The CDR3 contains 12 residues. V lost 5 bases and J lost 5, with 9 bases in between. The CDR3 region has the DNA TGTGCCAGCAGTGGGCCGGGGGAGACCCAGTACTTC. This encodes CASSGPGETQYF.

The gene calls are TRBV19 and TRBJ1-2; unclear D gene. Per germline, CDR1 LNHDA and CDR2 SQIVND (reference sequence). The CDR3 extends over 13 amino acids. Trimming pared 5 bases from V and 0 bases from J, leaving 7 bases between. In DNA form, the CDR3 reads TGTGCCAGTAGTGAGAGAGCTAACTATGGCTACACCTTC. It codes for CASSERANYGYTF. Based on the CDR3 plus reference TRBV19 and TRBJ1-2, the full variable domain is DGGITQSPKYLFRKEGQNVTLSCEQNLNHDAMYWYRQDPGQGLRLIYYSQIVNDFQKGDIAEGYSVSREKKESFPLTVTSAQKNPTAFYLCASSERANYGYTFGSGTRLTVV.

The V call is TRBV2, the J call TRBJ1-2; D gene ambiguous. This CDR3 is built from 14 residues. Germline loops: CDR1 SNHLY, CDR2 FYNNEI. Between the trimmed V and J ends, which lost 3 bases and 0 bases, there was a span of 8 bases. CDR3 sequence reads: CASSEGIANYGYTF. The CDR3, as DNA: TGTGCCAGCAGTGAGGGCATAGCTAACTATGGCTACACCTTC.

The chain recombines TRBV11-2 with TRBJ2-7; perhaps TRBD1 as D (6 bases). The V and J ends lost 5 bases and 2 bases respectively, with 19 bases between them. CDR3 length: 16 residues. Germline V gene lookup returns CDR1 SGHAT and CDR2 FQNNGV. As DNA, the CDR3 is TGTGCCAGCAGCACCATGAAGGGGGACGCTACCTACGAGCAGTACTTC. Amino acid sequence: CASSTMKGDATYEQYF.

The J gene is TRBJ2-7, the V gene TRBV4-1; 9 bases map to TRBD1. Germline V gives CDR1 MGHRA, CDR2 YSYEKL. Germline trimming cut 0 bases from V and 4 bases from J; bases unmatched to any gene: 13. CDR3 length: 18 amino acids. The DNA of the CDR3 is TGCGCCAGCAGCCAAGATCCGGGGGAGGGACAGGGACGGTACGAGCAGTACTTC. This encodes CASSQDPGEGQGRYEQYF.